Shown below are 24 T cell receptor beta chains from a single sample sequenced in a study of glioma-infiltrating T cells after dendritic cell vaccination. TCRdb keeps only in-frame clones here, not all; method: immunoSEQ multiplex PCR. Counted here are roughly 47,000 clones, roughly 87% occurring once; the ten biggest clones make up 11%. The sequenced sample was blood, obtained before dendritic cell vaccination. These receptors were taken from a human donor with glioblastoma.

The chain employs TRBV9 and TRBJ1-3; tentative D call: TRBD1 (6 bases). This CDR3 comprises 15 residues. V was cut by 2 bases and J by 4 bases, with 13 bases left in between. Germline V CDR1 and CDR2: SGDLS, YYNGEE. The CDR3 sequence is CASSVGRGSGNTIYF. CDR3 in DNA: TGTGCCAGCAGCGTGGGCAGGGGATCGGGAAACACCATATATTTT.

V and J are TRBV12-5 and TRBJ2-3, with TRBD2 identical over 9 bases. The ends lost 1 base at V and 4 bases at J; junction bases unmatched: 6. The CDR3 length is 16 residues. Germline loops: CDR1 LGHNT, CDR2 FRNRAP. The CDR3 reads CASGLGLAGSPDTQYF. The DNA of the CDR3 is TGTGCTAGTGGTTTGGGCCTAGCGGGATCCCCAGATACGCAGTATTTT.

This chain connects TRBV2 to TRBJ1-1, with no clear D. From germline, CDR1 is SNHLY and CDR2 FYNNEI. The CDR3 spans 14 residues. V shed 5 bases and J shed 4 bases, with 14 bases lying between them. This CDR3 reads CASSLSQSGTEAFF. The CDR3 DNA follows: TGTGCCAGCAGTCTGTCCCAATCAGGCACTGAAGCTTTCTTT.

On this clone: One end of the junction fails to match germline, which may point to a read error. CDR3 DNA sequence: TGTGCCGGCAGATGGGCGGGAGGGTACAATGAGCAGTTCTTC. The encoded protein is CAGRWAGGYNEQFF. The V and J genes are TRBV6-1 and TRBJ2-1, with 9 bases that match TRBD2. Germline CDR1 and CDR2: MNHNS and SASEGT. This CDR3 has 14 amino acids.

The rearrangement links TRBV7-9 to TRBJ1-5, with D possibly being TRBD1 (6 bases). The V end was cut by 1 base, the J end by 0 bases, with 13 bases between. Germline V gene sequence: CDR1 SEHNR, CDR2 FQNEAQ (reference sequence). The CDR3 has 17 residues. The CDR3 region is CASSLGSGAYSNQPQHF. Here the CDR3 DNA reads TGTGCCAGCAGCTTAGGGTCAGGGGCGTATAGCAATCAGCCCCAGCATTTT.

The chain has TRBV10-3 and TRBJ1-3, with 9 bases identical to TRBD1. V lost 5 bases to trimming and J lost 7 bases; unmatched junction nucleotides: 3. This CDR3 is 13 amino acids long. Per the germline V gene, CDR1 is ENHRY and CDR2 is SYGVKD. The CDR3 coding sequence is TGTGCCATCAGTTTCGACAGGGGGAACACCATATATTTT. It encodes CAISFDRGNTIYF.

This clone was counted between two and nine times. The chain joins TRBV19 to TRBJ1-1, with 8 bases that match TRBD1. The V segment lost 4 bases and the J segment 5 bases; nucleotides outside the gene matches: 6. Germline V gene sequence: CDR1 LNHDA, CDR2 SQIVND (reference sequence). CDR3 length: 14 amino acids. CDR3 DNA sequence: TGTGCCAGTAGTAGGACAGGGAAGAGAACTGAAGCTTTCTTT. Amino acid sequence: CASSRTGKRTEAFF.

The CDR3 reads CASSSQRIPNTGELFF. In DNA form, the CDR3 reads TGTGCCAGCAGCTCCCAGAGGATCCCGAACACCGGGGAGCTGTTTTTT. This chain joins TRBV7-2 and TRBJ2-2; the D is unclear. Germline V gene sequence: CDR1 SGHTA, CDR2 FQGNSA. This CDR3 is built from 16 residues. V lost 4 bases to trimming and J lost 0 bases, with 12 bases between them. The complete variable domain, with remaining parts taken from reference TRBV7-2 and TRBJ2-2, reads GAGVSQSPSNKVTEKGKDVELRCDPISGHTALYWYRQSLGQGLEFLIYFQGNSAPDKSGLPSDRFSAERTGGSVSTLTIQRTQQEDSAVYLCASSSQRIPNTGELFFGEGSRLTVL.

In this sample, this clone turned up a few times. CDR3 sequence reads: CASSLVPAGGAYEQYF. The CDR3, as DNA: TGTGCCAGCAGCTTAGTACCAGCGGGAGGTGCCTACGAGCAGTACTTC. This chain connects TRBV7-2 to TRBJ2-7; 9 positions agree with TRBD2. This CDR3 contains 16 residues. J was trimmed by 2 bases and V by 1 base; bases with no gene match: 6. Germline V CDR1 and CDR2: SGHTA, FQGNSA.

The V call is TRBV27, the J call TRBJ2-7; D remains unclear. This CDR3 contains 15 residues. Germline V CDR1 and CDR2: MNHEY, SMNVEV (reference sequence). Trimming took off 0 bases at V and 4 bases at J, with 13 bases between the two ends. CDR3: CASSLSLELTYEQYF. DNA of the CDR3: TGTGCCAGCAGTTTATCCCTAGAGCTCACGTACGAGCAGTACTTC.

The rearrangement uses TRBV4-2 and TRBJ1-1, with D hard to call. The CDR3 runs to 15 residues. V lost 4 bases and J 1 base, leaving 13 bases between the germline ends. Germline CDR1 reads LGHNA; CDR2 reads YNFKEQ. Here the CDR3 DNA reads TGTGCCAGCAGCCGATTCCGTGGCACGAACACTGAAGCTTTCTTT. It codes for CASSRFRGTNTEAFF.

J is TRBJ2-2 and V is TRBV6-1; 7 bases line up with TRBD1. The CDR3 loop spans 13 amino acids. V lost 2 bases to trimming and J lost 7 bases; unmatched junction nucleotides: 1. CDR1 and CDR2 (germline): MNHNS, SASEGT. The CDR3 loop is CASSERDSGELFF. The CDR3 DNA reads TGTGCCAGCAGTGAACGGGACAGCGGGGAGCTGTTTTTT.

Comments on this clone: An end of the junction differs from the germline gene, which may be a read error. The chain couples TRBV7-8 to TRBJ1-2; D is ambiguous. CDR1 and CDR2 from the germline V gene are SGHVS and FQNEAQ. The CDR3 has 13 amino acids. The CDR3 nucleotides are TGTGCCAGCAGCTTCTTCCTTCACTACGGCTACACCTTC. Its protein is CASSFFLHYGYTF.

The chain employs TRBV5-5 and TRBJ2-6; 8 bases line up with TRBD1. With V trimmed by 3 bases and J by 3 bases, 17 bases remained unmatched. Germline CDR1 is SGHKS and CDR2 is YYEKEE (reference sequence). This CDR3 region has 20 residues. CDR3: CASSSTWQGAFRGGANVLTF. As DNA, the CDR3 is TGTGCCAGCAGCTCCACATGGCAGGGGGCGTTCCGTGGTGGGGCCAACGTCCTGACTTTC.

The chain carries TRBV5-4 and TRBJ2-1, with TRBD2 identical over 10 bases. After removal of 3 bases from V and 4 bases from J, the junction contained 4 bases not matched to a gene. Germline V gene data show CDR1 as SGHNT and CDR2 as YYREEE (reference sequence). This CDR3 has 15 residues. The CDR3, as DNA: TGTGCCAGCAGCTCGAGCGGGGGGGCTTACAATGAGCAGTTCTTC. Encoded protein: CASSSSGGAYNEQFF.

The rearrangement joins TRBV14 to TRBJ2-7; 10 bases agree with TRBD2. The length of the CDR3 is 15 residues. Germline CDR1 and CDR2: SGHDN and FVKESK. V lost 4 bases, J lost 5 bases, and 8 bases stayed unmatched. CDR3 protein: CASSRSGGAGDEQYF. The CDR3 nucleotides read TGTGCCAGCAGCCGGAGCGGGGGGGCCGGGGACGAGCAGTACTTC.

The gene calls are TRBV28 and TRBJ1-1, with unresolved D. Germline lookup yields CDR1 MDHEN and CDR2 SYDVKM. This CDR3 is built from 15 residues. The V end lost 2 bases, the J end lost 3 bases, and 13 bases lay between the germline ends. This CDR3 reads CASSLETSRDTEAFF. CDR3 bases: TGTGCCAGCAGTTTAGAGACGTCCCGGGACACTGAAGCTTTCTTT.

The rearrangement links TRBV10-2 to TRBJ2-3; no definite D call. V was pared by 4 bases and J by 0 bases, with 8 bases between. Germline CDR1 reads WSHSY; CDR2 reads SAAADI. The CDR3 covers 14 residues. In nucleotides, the CDR3 is TGCGCCAGCAGTGGCCTAACTAGCACAGATACGCAGTATTTT. Translating gives CASSGLTSTDTQYF.

V usage is TRBV7-2 and J usage is TRBJ2-3; TRBD2 agrees at 11 bases. This CDR3 contains 16 residues. V lost 5 bases, J lost 4 bases, and 8 bases stayed unmatched. Germline CDR1 is SGHTA and CDR2 is FQGNSA. Written as DNA, the CDR3 is TGTGCCAGCAGCCGCTTAGCGGGGGGGAGCGCAGATACGCAGTATTTT. It specifies CASSRLAGGSADTQYF. The full variable domain, completed using reference TRBV7-2 and TRBJ2-3, is GAGVSQSPSNKVTEKGKDVELRCDPISGHTALYWYRQSLGQGLEFLIYFQGNSAPDKSGLPSDRFSAERTGGSVSTLTIQRTQQEDSAVYLCASSRLAGGSADTQYFGPGTRLTVL.

The chain recombines TRBV5-1 with TRBJ2-7; TRBD1 matches at 7 bases. CDR3 length equals 16 residues. With 0 bases clipped from V and 3 bases from J, the junction kept 9 bases outside the gene matches. Germline-derived CDR1 and CDR2 are SGHRS and YFSETQ. This CDR3 is CASSLVGQVEDYEQYF. CDR3 sequence (DNA): TGCGCCAGCAGCTTGGTTGGACAGGTAGAGGACTACGAGCAGTACTTC. The full variable domain, its missing parts supplied by reference TRBV5-1 and TRBJ2-7, is KAGVTQTPRYLIKTRGQQVTLSCSPISGHRSVSWYQQTPGQGLQFLFEYFSETQRNKGNFPGRFSGRQFSNSRSEMNVSTLELGDSALYLCASSLVGQVEDYEQYFGPGTRLTVT.

The chain joins TRBV5-4 to TRBJ1-5; 9 bases are a match to TRBD1. Germline V CDR1 and CDR2: SGHNT, YYREEE (reference sequence). V lost 4 bases to trimming and J lost 4 bases; unmatched junction nucleotides: 3. The CDR3 totals 14 residues. The CDR3 coding sequence is TGTGCCAGCAGCAGGACAGGGGAGAATCAGCCCCAGCATTTT. Protein sequence: CASSRTGENQPQHF. The variable domain in full, with the rest retrieved from reference TRBV5-4 and TRBJ1-5, is ETGVTQSPTHLIKTRGQQVTLRCSSQSGHNTVSWYQQALGQGPQFIFQYYREEENGRGNFPPRFSGLQFPNYSSELNVNALELDDSALYLCASSRTGENQPQHFGDGTRLSIL.

This chain links TRBV6-5 with TRBJ1-5; 8 bases match TRBD1. The CDR3 is 15 residues long. CDR1 and CDR2 from the germline V gene are MNHEY and SVGAGI. J gave up 6 bases and V 5 bases, and 9 bases lay outside the gene matches. CDR3 sequence (DNA): TGTGCCAGCAGTCCCAGGGGGCGCCGCGGTCAGCCCCAGCATTTT. Protein sequence: CASSPRGRRGQPQHF.

The chain is built from TRBV10-2 and TRBJ1-1, with TRBD1 as a possible D gene (5 bases). This CDR3 spans 14 amino acids. V shed 3 bases and J shed 0 bases, with 8 bases lying between them. CDR1 WSHSY and CDR2 SAAADI come from the germline V gene. CDR3 sequence reads: CASSDPTVNTEAFF. The CDR3 bases are TGCGCCAGCAGTGACCCGACAGTGAACACTGAAGCTTTCTTT.

The rearrangement uses TRBV6-5 and TRBJ1-1; 7 bases are a match to TRBD1. V lost 6 bases to trimming and J lost 12 bases; unmatched junction nucleotides: 13. CDR3 length: 13 amino acids. Germline lookup yields CDR1 MNHEY and CDR2 SVGAGI. CDR3 sequence (DNA): TGTGCCAGCAGGTATAGGGACAGTGAATCACCTTTCTTT. It specifies CASRYRDSESPFF.